The next 21 T cell receptor beta chains were all read from a single sample in a study of high-grade serous ovarian cancer treatment subgroups. Tumor samples were taken before definitive surgery or chemotherapy. Using immunoSEQ multiplex PCR, the repertoire was profiled, and TCRdb retains in-frame clones only, with some absent. The sample carries about 5,700 clones, around 79% recorded once. Material for sequencing was tumor tissue. Receptors originate from a human donor with high-grade serous ovarian cancer.

This clone was seen once. The gene calls are TRBV7-9 and TRBJ2-1; a weak D match, TRBD1 (6 bases). There are 14 residues in the CDR3. V was trimmed by 1 base and J by 13 bases, leaving 17 bases between them. Germline V gene sequence: CDR1 SEHNR, CDR2 FQNEAQ (reference sequence). CDR3 in amino acids: CASSLGVGAAFQFF. CDR3 nucleotide sequence: TGTGCCAGCAGCTTAGGAGTGGGGGCCGCTTTCCAGTTCTTC.

V usage is TRBV5-1 and J usage is TRBJ1-2, with TRBD1 as a possible D gene (5 bases). The V end lost 0 bases, the J end lost 8 bases, and 14 bases lay between the germline ends. The CDR3 loop spans 14 amino acids. Germline V gene sequence: CDR1 SGHRS, CDR2 YFSETQ. CDR3 sequence (DNA): TGCGCCAGCAGCTTGGGAGGGGTAGGAAGAGGCTACACCTTC. As protein: CASSLGGVGRGYTF.

This chain joins TRBV6-1 and TRBJ1-2; 8 bases map to TRBD1. V gave up 10 bases and J gave up 5 bases; unmatched junction bases: 15. The CDR3 has 15 residues. Germline V lookup: CDR1 MNHNS, CDR2 SASEGT. CDR3 region: CATRNQGARSYGYTF. As DNA, the CDR3 is TGTGCCACGAGAAACCAGGGGGCAAGGAGTTATGGCTACACCTTC.

The chain links TRBV19 to TRBJ1-4, with 8 bases that match TRBD1. The CDR3 totals 14 residues. V was pared by 5 bases and J by 7 bases, with 6 bases of the junction left unmatched. Germline V CDR1 and CDR2: LNHDA, SQIVND (reference sequence). DNA of the CDR3: TGTGCCAGTAGTGCTGACAGGGGTGGTGAAAAACTGTTTTTT. Translated: CASSADRGGEKLFF.

J is TRBJ1-5 and V is TRBV5-6; 8 bases are shared with TRBD1. CDR1 SGHDT and CDR2 YYEEEE come from the germline V gene. The CDR3 totals 17 residues. V was pared by 0 bases and J by 1 base, with 6 bases of the junction left unmatched. The CDR3 region has the DNA TGTGCCAGCAGCTTGGCCAGGGACAGGCAAAGCAATCAGCCCCAGCATTTT. It is translated as CASSLARDRQSNQPQHF. Variable domain in full (rest from reference TRBV5-6 and TRBJ1-5): DAGVTQSPTHLIKTRGQQVTLRCSPKSGHDTVSWYQQALGQGPQFIFQYYEEEERQRGNFPDRFSGHQFPNYSSELNVNALLLGDSALYLCASSLARDRQSNQPQHFGDGTRLSIL.

The chain couples TRBV7-2 to TRBJ1-1; maybe TRBD1 (6 bases). This CDR3 comprises 13 residues. In germline, CDR1 is SGHTA, CDR2 FQGNSA. V lost 2 bases, J lost 7 bases, and 11 bases lay in between. The CDR3 loop is CASSLRTAHEAFF. The CDR3 DNA reads as TGTGCCAGCAGCTTAAGGACAGCCCATGAAGCTTTCTTT.

The rearrangement joins TRBV12-5 to TRBJ2-3; TRBD2 matches 8 bases. Unmatched junction bases numbered 3, after V lost 1 base and J lost 6 bases. The CDR3 sequence is 14 residues long. Looked up from germline, CDR1 is LGHNT and CDR2 is FRNRAP. CDR3 sequence: CASGLDGGGDTQYF. The CDR3 DNA follows: TGTGCTAGTGGTTTGGACGGGGGGGGTGATACGCAGTATTTT.

This clone was counted a few times. CDR3: CASTNDSNYGYTF. The CDR3, as DNA: TGTGCCAGCACCAACGACAGCAACTATGGCTACACCTTC. The V and J genes are TRBV7-3 and TRBJ1-2, with D possibly matching TRBD1 (5 bases). CDR1 and CDR2 from the germline V gene are SGHTA and FQGTGA. The CDR3 runs to 13 residues. V lost 7 bases and J 2 bases, leaving 11 bases between the germline ends.

V is TRBV4-3 and J is TRBJ2-1, with D possibly being TRBD2 (5 bases). Germline assignment: CDR1 LGHNA and CDR2 YSLEER. The CDR3 extends over 16 amino acids. The V end lost 0 bases, the J end lost 10 bases, and 19 bases lay between the germline ends. The CDR3 reads CASSQDRRPFRGEQFF. The CDR3 DNA is TGCGCCAGCAGCCAAGACAGGAGGCCCTTCCGCGGGGAGCAGTTCTTC.

Here the CDR3 reads CASSISQVPDTQYF. The CDR3 nucleotides are TGTGCCAGTAGTATCTCCCAGGTCCCAGATACGCAGTATTTT. The chain links TRBV19 to TRBJ2-3; no definite D call. Germline values: CDR1 LNHDA, CDR2 SQIVND (reference sequence). CDR3 length equals 14 residues. Trimming shortened V by 3 bases and J by 4 bases, and 11 bases separated the two germline ends.

V usage is TRBV18 and J usage is TRBJ2-2, with TRBD1 matching 12 bases. Germline V lookup: CDR1 KGHSH, CDR2 LQKENI. The V and J ends lost 4 bases and 5 bases, in that order; junction bases with no gene match: 8. The CDR3 sequence is 17 residues long. The CDR3 DNA reads TGTGCCAGCTCACGTCTGCGGGACAGGGGGCAGACCGGGGAGCTGTTTTTT. This sequence encodes CASSRLRDRGQTGELFF.

This clone was seen just once. The J gene is TRBJ1-1, the V gene TRBV15; the D gene is possibly TRBD1 (5 bases). Germline CDR1 reads LNHNV; CDR2 reads YYDKDF (reference sequence). V was cut by 3 bases and J by 11 bases, with 13 bases left in between. The CDR3 is made up of 12 amino acids. The CDR3 region is CATSSWGNVAFF. The CDR3 DNA sequence: TGTGCCACCAGCAGCTGGGGCAATGTCGCTTTCTTT.

V gene TRBV6-4 combines with J gene TRBJ2-1; 11 nucleotides match TRBD2. V trimming: 3 bases; J trimming: 7 bases; junction bases outside the gene matches: 14. There are 18 residues in the CDR3. The germline gives CDR1 MRHNA, CDR2 SNTAGT. DNA of the CDR3: TGTGCCAGCAGTGAATTTAGCGGGGGGGCAGAAGGTTCAAATGAGCAGTTCTTC. Translating it yields CASSEFSGGAEGSNEQFF.

The rearrangement uses TRBV18 and TRBJ1-2, with a weak D call TRBD1 (6 bases). There are 14 residues in the CDR3. The germline gives CDR1 KGHSH, CDR2 LQKENI. The germline V and J ends were trimmed by 3 bases and 0 bases, with 8 bases remaining between them. DNA for the CDR3: TGTGCCAGCTCACCCGGGACAACTAACTATGGCTACACCTTC. This sequence encodes CASSPGTTNYGYTF. The whole variable domain, filled in from reference TRBV18 and TRBJ1-2, reads NAGVMQNPRHLVRRRGQEARLRCSPMKGHSHVYWYRQLPEEGLKFMVYLQKENIIDESGMPKERFSAEFPKEGPSILRIQQVVRGDSAAYFCASSPGTTNYGYTFGSGTRLTVV.

This chain links TRBV5-1 with TRBJ2-1, with 7 bases identical to TRBD2. With 4 bases clipped from V and 4 bases from J, the junction kept 8 bases outside the gene matches. The length of the CDR3 is 15 residues. Germline lookup yields CDR1 SGHRS and CDR2 YFSETQ. CDR3 DNA: TGCGCCAGCAGCCCCGGGACTAACAGATACAATGAGCAGTTCTTC. It is translated as CASSPGTNRYNEQFF.

This chain uses TRBV2 with TRBJ1-5, with TRBD1 as a possible D gene (6 bases). Trimming stripped 6 bases from V and 4 bases from J, with 19 bases between. This CDR3 has 16 amino acids. Germline lookup yields CDR1 SNHLY and CDR2 FYNNEI. CDR3 sequence: CASSGTNRAGNQPQHF. The CDR3 DNA sequence: TGTGCCAGCAGCGGGACCAACAGGGCGGGAAATCAGCCCCAGCATTTT.

The CDR3 DNA follows: TGTGCCAGCAGTCTGCGCTCGGGGGCCAACGTCCTGACTTTC. Translated: CASSLRSGANVLTF. The chain carries TRBV2 and TRBJ2-6; no firm D call. Germline CDR1 and CDR2: SNHLY and FYNNEI. With 5 bases removed from V and 4 bases from J, the gap between germline ends came to 9 bases. This CDR3 spans 14 amino acids.

This chain connects TRBV5-4 to TRBJ2-2; perhaps TRBD1 as D (6 bases). The CDR3 has 15 residues. In germline, CDR1 is SGHNT, CDR2 YYREEE (reference sequence). Trimming left V 0 bases short and J 7 bases short, with 13 bases between. The CDR3 bases are TGTGCCAGCAGCTTGGCCAACAGGGAAGTCGGGGAGCTGTTTTTT. It encodes CASSLANREVGELFF.

V and J are TRBV6-1 and TRBJ1-5; D is uncertain. The CDR3 runs 11 residues. The germline V gene encodes CDR1 MNHNS and CDR2 SASEGT. V gave up 6 bases and J gave up 6 bases, with 6 bases separating them. Written as DNA, the CDR3 is TGTGCCAGCAGGGAGGGTCAGCCCCAGCATTTT. This translates into CASREGQPQHF.

The chain combines TRBV29-1 with TRBJ2-1, with 8 bases lining up with TRBD2. Looked up from germline, CDR1 is SQVTM and CDR2 is ANQGSEA. The CDR3 is 12 amino acids. The CDR3 sequence is CRIPGGGGEQFF. For the CDR3, the DNA is TGCAGAATCCCCGGGGGGGGAGGGGAGCAGTTCTTC.

V gene TRBV5-6 combines with J gene TRBJ2-1, with 10 bases that match TRBD1. Germline-derived CDR1 and CDR2 are SGHDT and YYEEEE. The CDR3 contains 15 residues. Unmatched junction bases numbered 6, after V lost 3 bases and J lost 6 bases. The CDR3 loop reads CASSSGTGVVNEQFF. In nucleotides, the CDR3 is TGTGCCAGCAGCTCCGGGACAGGGGTGGTCAATGAGCAGTTCTTC.